These 27 T cell receptor beta chains share one sample of origin, sequenced in a study of Graves' ophthalmopathy and Graves' hyperthyroidism. The authors amplified TCR beta CDR3 regions, and they did so from RNA transcripts for repertoire sequencing. Following a first-round RT-PCR that used HTBI primers, a second-round multiplex PCR was carried out. TCRdb passed the multiplex PCR reads through MiXCR, listing each CDR3 protein once. There are about 410,000 distinct CDR3 sequences in the sample; approximately 16% occur only once, and roughly 1.4% lies in the top ten. The sample taken for sequencing was peripheral blood. The receptors derive from a young woman with Graves' ophthalmopathy.

This clonotype was detected many times. V and J are TRBV29-1 and TRBJ2-5, with TRBD2 identical over 14 bases. J gave up 4 bases and V 4 bases, and 5 bases lay outside the gene matches. The CDR3 sequence is 15 residues long. Germline V lookup: CDR1 SQVTM, CDR2 ANQGSEA. The CDR3 DNA follows: TGCAGCGTTGGGACTAGCGGGAGGATGGGAGAGACCCAGTACTTC. It specifies CSVGTSGRMGETQYF.

The gene calls are TRBV30 and TRBJ1-5, with D perhaps matching TRBD1 (5 bases). V was clipped by 2 bases and J by 2 bases, with 13 bases between them. CDR1 and CDR2 from the germline V gene are GTSNPN and SVGIG (reference sequence). CDR3 length: 15 residues. CDR3 DNA: TGTGCCTGGAGTATCTCCGACAGTGGCAATCAGCCCCAGCATTTT. This sequence encodes CAWSISDSGNQPQHF.

The sample holds many counts of this clonotype. The chain links TRBV6-2 or TRBV6-3 to TRBJ1-3, with TRBD1 matching over 7 bases. Germline-derived CDR1 and CDR2 are MNHEY and SVGEGT. The CDR3 is 15 amino acids. V lost 2 bases, J lost 4 bases, and 5 bases stayed unmatched. The CDR3 here is CASSYRGTVGNTIYF. As DNA, the CDR3 is TGTGCCAGCAGTTACCGGGGGACAGTCGGAAACACCATATATTTT.

This clonotype has at least ten counts. The V call is TRBV7-2, the J call TRBJ2-4; no reliable D call. The CDR3 has 15 amino acids. V shed 5 bases and J shed 6 bases, with 17 bases lying between them. Germline lookup yields CDR1 SGHTA and CDR2 FQGNSA. CDR3 region: CASSPQSGLLNIQYF. DNA for the CDR3: TGTGCCAGCAGCCCCCAATCCGGGCTTCTAAACATTCAGTACTTC.

The chain couples TRBV12-3 or TRBV12-4 to TRBJ2-7, with D possibly TRBD1 on 6 matching bases. The CDR3 has 14 amino acids. Trimming cost V 6 bases and J 4 bases, with 16 bases left between them. CDR3 loop: CASRDLGAGYEQYF. CDR3 bases: TGTGCCAGCAGGGACCTGGGGGCAGGTTACGAGCAGTACTTC.

This clonotype showed up many times. The rearrangement links TRBV6-1 to TRBJ1-1; D unresolved. The CDR3 runs to 13 residues. The germline CDR1 and CDR2 sequences are MNHNS and SASEGT. V lost 6 bases and J lost 4, with 12 bases in between. The CDR3 reads CASSQRSGTEAFF. The CDR3 DNA reads TGTGCCAGCAGCCAGAGGTCAGGCACTGAAGCTTTCTTT.

The chain joins TRBV7-2 to TRBJ1-3, with TRBD1 matching 8 bases. Looked up from germline, CDR1 is SGHTA and CDR2 is FQGNSA. CDR3 length: 17 amino acids. J gave up 0 bases and V 3 bases, and 7 bases lay outside the gene matches. The CDR3 nucleotides read TGTGCCAGCAGCTTTAGCTGGACAGGGTCCTCTGGAAACACCATATATTTT. It codes for CASSFSWTGSSGNTIYF.

This clonotype has more than one count but fewer than ten. The chain joins TRBV6-2 or TRBV6-3 to TRBJ1-5; D unclear. The CDR3 length is 13 residues. Trimming stripped 7 bases from V and 2 bases from J, with 9 bases between. Germline CDR1 is MNHEY and CDR2 is SVGEGT. CDR3 in amino acids: CASTPGRNQPQHF. The CDR3 coding sequence is TGTGCCAGCACCCCTGGTCGCAATCAGCCCCAGCATTTT.

This clonotype was detected many times. This chain connects TRBV10-3 to TRBJ1-5, with D unclear. Trimming left V 6 bases short and J 5 bases short, with 11 bases between. Germline V gene sequence: CDR1 ENHRY, CDR2 SYGVKD. The CDR3 length is 13 residues. This chain's CDR3 is CAISPGPDQPQHF. CDR3 DNA sequence: TGTGCCATCAGCCCCGGACCCGATCAGCCCCAGCATTTT.

This clonotype was seen many times. J is TRBJ2-5 and V is TRBV2; no clear D. Germline CDR1 reads SNHLY; CDR2 reads FYNNEI. V was clipped by 4 bases and J by 2 bases, with 11 bases between them. The CDR3 length is 14 residues. Here the CDR3 reads CASSVVTPQETQYF. As DNA, the CDR3 is TGTGCCAGCAGTGTTGTGACTCCTCAAGAGACCCAGTACTTC.

The sample holds many counts of this clonotype. One end of the junction is discordant with germline, which a read error may explain. The chain links TRBV2 to TRBJ1-5; no definite D call. The germline V gene has CDR1 SNHLY and CDR2 FYNNEI. This CDR3 region has 13 residues. The CDR3 DNA reads as TGTGCCTGCAGAGGAGATAGCAATCAGCCCCAGCATTTT. Translating gives CACRGDSNQPQHF.

The chain links TRBV6-2 or TRBV6-3 to TRBJ1-5; 8 bases map to TRBD1. CDR3 length: 17 amino acids. Germline V gene lookup returns CDR1 MNHEY and CDR2 SVGEGT. The V and J ends lost 7 bases and 3 bases, in that order; junction bases with no gene match: 14. CDR3 amino acids: CASTDTRGQGNNQPQHF. The CDR3 bases are TGTGCCAGCACCGACACCCGAGGACAGGGCAACAATCAGCCCCAGCATTTT.

This sequence joins TRBV6-1 and TRBJ2-2; D gene ambiguous. CDR1 MNHNS and CDR2 SASEGT come from the germline V gene. CDR3 length: 13 amino acids. Trimming stripped 6 bases from V and 4 bases from J, with 9 bases between. The CDR3 DNA reads as TGTGCCAGCAGATCCGGTCCCACCGGGGAGCTGTTTTTT. Protein sequence: CASRSGPTGELFF.

At least ten counts were recorded for this clonotype. The chain is built from TRBV9 and TRBJ2-7, with 12 bases that match TRBD2. Germline CDR1 reads SGDLS; CDR2 reads YYNGEE. Losses at the gene ends were 0 bases for V and 4 bases for J; bases not matched to a gene: 5. The CDR3 covers 16 residues. The CDR3 DNA follows: TGTGCCAGCAGCGTAGAAGCCCTAGCGGGAGGGTACGAGCAGTACTTC. Translating gives CASSVEALAGGYEQYF.

This chain connects TRBV6-2 or TRBV6-3 to TRBJ1-1; TRBD1 matches at 9 bases. CDR1 MNHEY and CDR2 SVGEGT come from the germline V gene. CDR3 length: 13 amino acids. With 10 bases clipped from V and 1 base from J, the junction kept 4 bases outside the gene matches. In DNA, the CDR3 is TGTGCCACCGGGACAGGGTGGAACACTGAAGCTTTCTTT. Translation: CATGTGWNTEAFF.

This clonotype showed up many times. V is TRBV12-3 or TRBV12-4 and J is TRBJ2-2; weak D call: TRBD1 (5 bases). Trimming removed 7 bases at V and 0 bases at J, with 12 bases between. The CDR3 runs to 15 residues. DNA for the CDR3: TGTGCCAGCAATACGGACACCTCGAACACCGGGGAGCTGTTTTTT. This encodes CASNTDTSNTGELFF.

This clonotype was observed at least ten times. The chain joins TRBV6-5 to TRBJ2-7; 15 nucleotides agree with TRBD2. The trim removed 5 bases at V and 6 bases at J, leaving 11 bases unmatched. The germline V gene encodes CDR1 MNHEY and CDR2 SVGAGI. CDR3 size: 17 residues. The CDR3 sequence is CASSPIPPGLAGGEQYF. CDR3 nucleotides: TGTGCCAGCAGTCCGATCCCTCCGGGACTAGCGGGAGGCGAGCAGTACTTC.

J is TRBJ2-7 and V is TRBV6-2 or TRBV6-3, with D maybe TRBD2 (6 bases). Trimming removed 0 bases from V and 7 bases from J, with 10 bases in between. The CDR3 loop spans 13 amino acids. Germline CDR1 and CDR2: MNHEY and SVGEGT. Here the CDR3 reads CASSYSFRGEQYF. The CDR3 DNA sequence: TGTGCCAGCAGTTACTCCTTTCGGGGGGAGCAGTACTTC.

The chain couples TRBV18 to TRBJ1-2; no clear D. Germline CDR1 and CDR2: KGHSH and LQKENI. This CDR3 is 13 amino acids long. V lost 8 bases to trimming and J lost 2 bases, with 12 bases between them. CDR3 in amino acids: CASTGEVNYGYTF. In DNA form, the CDR3 reads TGTGCCAGCACCGGGGAAGTAAACTATGGCTACACCTTC.

V is TRBV20-1 and J is TRBJ2-7; tentatively, D is TRBD1 or TRBD2 (5 bases each). V shed 0 bases and J shed 5 bases, with 11 bases lying between them. The CDR3 covers 13 residues. The germline CDR1 and CDR2 sequences are DFQATT and SNEGSKA (reference sequence). The CDR3: CSARDTWDHEQYF. The CDR3 coding sequence is TGCAGTGCTAGAGATACCTGGGACCACGAGCAGTACTTC.

This clonotype has a count of ten or more. This chain links TRBV28 with TRBJ2-7; D gene unclear. Germline V CDR1 and CDR2: MDHEN, SYDVKM. Trimming cost V 8 bases and J 7 bases, with 18 bases left between them. The CDR3 runs to 13 residues. The CDR3, as DNA: TGTGCCAGCCGCTCTCCTTGGGGTTGGGAGCAGTACTTC. Translation: CASRSPWGWEQYF.

This chain joins TRBV12-3 or TRBV12-4 and TRBJ1-1; D not certain. V was clipped by 4 bases and J by 6 bases, with 12 bases between them. This CDR3 has 13 amino acids. In DNA, the CDR3 is TGTGCCAGCAGTTACAAACAGCGGGCTGAAGCTTTCTTT. It translates to CASSYKQRAEAFF.

This clonotype was found many times. This chain joins TRBV11-2 and TRBJ1-1, with D possibly TRBD1 on 5 matching bases. CDR3 length: 17 residues. Germline V gene lookup returns CDR1 SGHAT and CDR2 FQNNGV. Trimming took off 3 bases at V and 0 bases at J, with 17 bases between the two ends. CDR3 amino acids: CASSFRWDGGMNTEAFF. The CDR3 DNA sequence: TGTGCCAGCAGCTTTAGATGGGACGGGGGGATGAACACTGAAGCTTTCTTT.

At least ten counts were recorded for this clonotype. The chain is built from TRBV10-3 and TRBJ1-3; D gene ambiguous. The germline V gene has CDR1 ENHRY and CDR2 SYGVKD. The V gene lost 10 bases and the J gene lost 1 base, with 5 bases spanning the gap. This CDR3 spans 11 amino acids. Written as DNA, the CDR3 is TGTGCCACCGCTTCTGGAAACACCATATATTTT. Protein product: CATASGNTIYF.

In its sample, this clonotype was seen many times. The DNA of the CDR3 is TGTGCCAGCAGCTTAAGGACAGGGGGAAGCAGCTCCTATAATTCACCCCTCCACTTT. It encodes CASSLRTGGSSSYNSPLHF. V gene TRBV13 combines with J gene TRBJ1-6, with 10 bases that match TRBD1. Per germline, CDR1 PRHDT and CDR2 FYEKMQ (reference sequence). V lost 2 bases and J lost 0; bases outside the gene matches: 7. The CDR3 has 19 residues. The full variable domain, rest sourced from reference TRBV13 and TRBJ1-6, is AAGVIQSPRHLIKEKRETATLKCYPIPRHDTVYWYQQGPGQDPQFLISFYEKMQSDKGSIPDRFSAQQFSDYHSELNMSSLELGDSALYFCASSLRTGGSSSYNSPLHFGNGTRLTVT.

This clonotype was counted at least ten times. The chain has TRBV28 and TRBJ2-3; D is possibly TRBD1 or TRBD2 (6 bases each). Trimming stripped 3 bases from V and 4 bases from J, with 14 bases between. The length of the CDR3 is 15 residues. Germline loops: CDR1 MDHEN, CDR2 SYDVKM. CDR3 in DNA: TGTGCCAGCAGTTTGCCAGTGGGGGGCCCAGATACGCAGTATTTT. This sequence encodes CASSLPVGGPDTQYF.

At least ten counts were recorded for this clonotype. The rearrangement links TRBV10-1 to TRBJ2-2, with 7 bases lining up with TRBD2. The V segment lost 8 bases and the J segment 4 bases; nucleotides outside the gene matches: 7. CDR1 WNHNN and CDR2 SYGVQD come from the germline V gene (reference sequence). This CDR3 region has 14 residues. This CDR3 reads CASGREGGTGELFF. CDR3 nucleotides: TGCGCCAGCGGAAGGGAGGGAGGCACCGGGGAGCTGTTTTTT.